This T cell receptor (beta chain) came from a study of PD-1 blockade in classical Hodgkin lymphoma. The repertoire was sequenced with immunoSEQ multiplex PCR; TCRdb's copy has only in-frame clones and lacks some. The data contain over 15,000 clones, roughly 82% of them singletons. Relapse after autologous stem cell transplantation occurred in every patient, and brentuximab vedotin exposure varied. Reported best responses ranged across complete response, partial response or progressive disease. From germline, CDR1 is KGHSH and CDR2 LQKENI. This CDR3 is 15 amino acids long. The V and J ends lost 5 bases and 2 bases, in that order; junction bases with no gene match: 1.

Here the sequenced sample was peripheral blood mononuclear cells (PBMCs), taken before the second cycle of nivolumab. This TCR derives from a human donor with classical Hodgkin lymphoma. The rearrangement joins TRBV18 to TRBJ2-3, with TRBD2 matching 13 bases. This CDR3 is CASSGTSGDTDTQYF. The DNA for the CDR3 is TGTGCCAGCTCAGGGACTAGCGGGGACACAGATACGCAGTATTTT.